This T cell receptor (beta chain) emerged from a study of blood T cell repertoires in COVID-19 (dated by TCRdb to about 2020). About the full investigation: Samples covering the acute and convalescent phases of COVID-19 were provided by collaborators in the United States, Italy and Spain. The material from the prospective study consisted of cDNA or gDNA derived from T cells, B-cell-depleted T cells, or PBMCs. Nearly every sample came with metadata listing a de-identified subject ID, COVID-19 status, age in years and sex. Where HLA class I and class II types were available, the types were taken from metadata supplied by the sample provider, not from assay-based typing. Deeply sampled blood TCRbeta repertoires from subjects exposed to, actively infected with, or recovered from COVID-19 were included in the dataset. The samples were drawn from two sources: the first 160 participants of the ongoing ImmuneRACE study, and approximately 1,300 subjects contributed by 6 global collaborators. A freely available public database, intended as a resource for researchers studying the immune response to SARS-CoV-2, is where the repertoires were released. The full study reports these points: The quantity of clinical and demographic metadata differed by source and by participant and was supplied without curation.

The germline V gene (reference sequence) gives CDR1 as SEHNR and CDR2 as FQNEAQ. Relative to germline, V is missing 11 bases and J is missing 6 bases, with 11 bases of the junction outside any gene match. The CDR3 sequence holds 14 residues, the cysteine and phenylalanine included. The read is trimmed to its CDR3 DNA, 42 bases read in frame from base 1. Collaborating institutions collected whole blood in K2EDTA tubes following their own protocols. Collaborator samples were shipped for TCRbeta analysis as frozen whole blood, isolated PBMCs, or DNA extracted from either sample type. A note on this clone: Its antigen remains unidentified. No qualities accompany the bases; no much larger clone lies one base away.

TCRbeta CDR3 regions were amplified from genomic DNA by means of the immunoSEQ Assay, a bias-controlled multiplex PCR. The authors' analysis ran thus. Within the assay, amplification of reference gene primers was used to estimate how many nucleated cells each sample contained. Sequence reads were collapsed and filtered to measure the absolute abundance of every unique TCRbeta CDR3 rearrangement. For each sample, productive Simpson clonality was calculated by taking the square root of Simpson's diversity index across productive rearrangements. TCRdb holds this immuneACCESS table with in-frame rearrangements only. Some clones are missing; in checked studies, unresolved V genes explain under half, and the rest has no known cause. V, J and clone size reflect that table, while D and trimming were determined from the DNA. This sample gives approximately 160,000 clones in total; roughly 90% of them show up just once. About a sixth of the sample is held by the ten biggest clonotypes.

Rearrangement joined TRBV7-9 to TRBJ2-1; 9 nucleotides in the junction match TRBD2. The sequence was obtained from a man in his sixties with active or convalescent COVID-19. Sequenced material: peripheral blood. The CDR3 protein sequence reads: CAGKAAGGFNEQFF. The nucleotide sequence reads TGTGCCGGCAAGGCTGCGGGGGGGTTCAATGAGCAGTTCTTC.